The 9 T cell receptor beta chains listed next were all sequenced from one sample in a study of blood T cells in healthy people across ages. Next came a second PCR, run for about 7 to 12 cycles, which used a sample-barcoded 5' primer along with a J-beta primer mix. A single record per CDR3 protein comes from TCRdb applying MiXCR to the 5' RACE reads. The sample lists 700,000 to 1,000,000 distinct CDR3 sequences, around 43% occurring once. Sequenced: blood. All receptors derive from a man in his 60s in good health.

The chain recombines TRBV12-3 or TRBV12-4 with TRBJ2-1; 7 bases agree with TRBD1. Losses at the gene ends were 8 bases for V and 15 bases for J; bases not matched to a gene: 10. The CDR3 has 11 residues. Written as DNA, the CDR3 is TGTGCCAGCCAAGACAGGACAGGACGGTTCTTC. Its translation: CASQDRTGRFF.

V is TRBV21-1 and J is TRBJ2-2; TRBD1, the D gene given by the table, was not confirmed from the DNA. TRBV21-1 counts as a pseudogene. The CDR3 has 20 amino acids. CDR3 amino acids: CASSTRGYMRGQTNTGELFF. The CDR3 region has the DNA TGTGCCAGCAGCACTCGCGGCTACATGAGAGGACAGACGAACACCGGGGAGTTGTTTTTT.

The rearrangement joins TRBV7-8 to TRBJ1-2; D ambiguous. The CDR3 has 14 amino acids. V lost 1 base, J lost 2 bases, and 8 bases lay in between. Germline loops: CDR1 SGHVS, CDR2 FQNEAQ. The CDR3 here is CASSLGGINYGYTF. The CDR3 nucleotides read TGTGCCAGCAGCTTAGGAGGGATCAACTATGGCTACACCTTC.

There are a few counts of this clonotype. This rearrangement joins TRBV29-1 to TRBJ2-7; 9 nucleotides agree with TRBD1. Germline V gene lookup returns CDR1 SQVTM and CDR2 ANQGSEA. With 6 bases clipped from V and 1 base from J, the junction kept 16 bases outside the gene matches. The length of the CDR3 is 17 residues. The CDR3 DNA follows: TGCAGCGTCGGCCCCAACTCCGGGACAGGGCGGTCCTACGAGCAGTACTTC. The encoded protein is CSVGPNSGTGRSYEQYF.

This clonotype was detected only a few times. CDR3 bases: TGTGCCAGCAGCTTAAGAAGGGCAGGGCGGACCAACGTCCTGACTTTC. Protein sequence: CASSLRRAGRTNVLTF. The chain is built from TRBV7-2 and TRBJ2-6; possible D gene TRBD1, 5 bases. The ends were cut back, 2 bases at V and 8 bases at J, with 16 bases in the middle. Per the germline V gene, CDR1 is SGHTA and CDR2 is FQGNSA. This CDR3 has 16 residues.

The gene calls are TRBV10-3 and TRBJ1-2; D may be TRBD1 (5 bases). V gave up 8 bases and J gave up 3 bases, with 13 bases separating them. CDR3 length: 13 residues. Germline CDR1 is ENHRY and CDR2 is SYGVKD. Here the CDR3 DNA reads TGTGCCATCCGGGTCGGGACCGACTATGGCTACACCTTC. Amino acids: CAIRVGTDYGYTF.

The V call is TRBV3-1, the J call TRBJ2-7; D might be TRBD2 (5 bases). This CDR3 has 16 residues. V lost 2 bases and J 7 bases, leaving 21 bases between the germline ends. Germline CDR1 reads LGHDT; CDR2 reads YNNKEL (reference sequence). The CDR3 DNA reads as TGTGCCAGCAGCCAATTACGCGTCGTTGACTCGGGGGAGCAGTACTTC. It translates to CASSQLRVVDSGEQYF.

The rearrangement uses TRBV20-1 and TRBJ1-6; D remains ambiguous. Germline loops: CDR1 DFQATT, CDR2 SNEGSKA (reference sequence). V was clipped by 4 bases and J by 5 bases, with 12 bases between them. This CDR3 comprises 14 residues. CDR3 in amino acids: CSAIRQYDNSPLHF. The CDR3 nucleotides are TGCAGTGCTATTCGGCAGTATGATAATTCACCCCTCCACTTT.

This clonotype was counted at least ten times. The chain has TRBV7-2 and TRBJ2-5; 7 positions match TRBD2. Trimming removed 2 bases from V and 2 bases from J; junction bases left unmatched: 5. The CDR3 has 15 residues. Germline-derived CDR1 and CDR2 are SGHTA and FQGNSA. CDR3 nucleotides: TGTGCCAGCAGCTTACTAGCGGCCCTACAAGAGACCCAGTACTTC. Translated: CASSLLAALQETQYF.